A selection of T cell receptor beta chains follows, all from one sample in a study of blood T cell repertoires in COVID-19. The table came from immunoSEQ multiplex PCR; TCRdb's copy has only in-frame clones and leaves some out. The sample lists over 45,000 clones; 75% to 85% were seen once. The sequenced material came from peripheral blood. Source of these receptors: a man in his sixties with acute or convalescent COVID-19. Each CDR3 is given with its conserved first and last residue. Each record gives: D gene, V gene, clone size, J gene, CDR3 DNA, CDR3 protein. The D gene is left open where the match is weak. Clone sizes are given selectively: once, few, many, or a class where the clone is expanded.

d_gene: NA; v_gene: TRBV30; abundance: many; j_gene: TRBJ1-2; CDR3nt: TGTGCCTGGAGTTACGGCTATGGCTACACCTTC; CDR3aa: CAWSYGYGYTF
d_gene: NA; v_gene: TRBV4-1; abundance: once; j_gene: TRBJ1-1; CDR3nt: TGCGCCAGCAACCGGGTTCCGGAACAGGCCCCTGAAGCTTTCTTT; CDR3aa: CASNRVPEQAPEAFF
d_gene: NA; v_gene: TRBV12-3/TRBV12-4; abundance: NA; j_gene: TRBJ1-1; CDR3nt: TGTGCCAGCAGTTCAGACTTGAACACTGAAGCTTTCTTT; CDR3aa: CASSSDLNTEAFF
d_gene: NA; v_gene: TRBV12-3/TRBV12-4; abundance: NA; j_gene: TRBJ1-2; CDR3nt: TGTGCCAGCAGCCAGAGCGCCTATGGCTACACCTTC; CDR3aa: CASSQSAYGYTF
d_gene: NA; v_gene: TRBV6-5; abundance: NA; j_gene: TRBJ1-2; CDR3nt: TGTGCCAGCACCCTATCCGGACTGAACTTCGGTGGCTACACCTTC; CDR3aa: CASTLSGLNFGGYTF
d_gene: NA; v_gene: TRBV2; abundance: NA; j_gene: TRBJ1-1; CDR3nt: TGTGCCAGCAAGCTAAGCATGGGAGTGAACACTGAAGCTTTCTTT; CDR3aa: CASKLSMGVNTEAFF
d_gene: NA; v_gene: TRBV7-2; abundance: NA; j_gene: TRBJ1-3; CDR3nt: TGTGCCAGCAGCTTCAGGGGCAACCGTCGCGGAAACACCATATATTTT; CDR3aa: CASSFRGNRRGNTIYF
d_gene: NA; v_gene: TRBV30; abundance: NA; j_gene: TRBJ2-5; CDR3nt: TGTGCCTGGAGTGAGGGGGAGACCCAGTACTTC; CDR3aa: CAWSEGETQYF
d_gene: NA; v_gene: TRBV6-5; abundance: NA; j_gene: TRBJ1-2; CDR3nt: TGTGCCAGCAGTTATACCACAGGGTACGGCTACACCTTC; CDR3aa: CASSYTTGYGYTF
d_gene: TRBD2; v_gene: TRBV9; abundance: NA; j_gene: TRBJ2-3; CDR3nt: TGTGCCAGCAGCCCTATGACTAGCGGGGGGTTACATACGCAGTATTTT; CDR3aa: CASSPMTSGGLHTQYF
d_gene: TRBD1; v_gene: TRBV5-4; abundance: NA; j_gene: TRBJ1-4; CDR3nt: TGTGCCAGCAGCGGTCCCGGGACAGGGGACGATGAAAAACTGTTTTTT; CDR3aa: CASSGPGTGDDEKLFF
d_gene: TRBD2; v_gene: TRBV5-8; abundance: NA; j_gene: TRBJ2-2; CDR3nt: TGTGCCAGCCCCTCTTCCGCGGGGGACACCGGGGAGCTGTTTTTT; CDR3aa: CASPSSAGDTGELFF
d_gene: TRBD1; v_gene: TRBV24-1; abundance: NA; j_gene: TRBJ1-1; CDR3nt: TGTGCCACCAGTGACTCGACAGGGTATGGCACTGAAGCTTTCTTT; CDR3aa: CATSDSTGYGTEAFF
d_gene: NA; v_gene: TRBV19; abundance: NA; j_gene: TRBJ1-2; CDR3nt: TGTGCCAGTAGTATAGGTCGGCAGGGGTATAACTATGGCTACACCTTC; CDR3aa: CASSIGRQGYNYGYTF
d_gene: NA; v_gene: TRBV11-2; abundance: once; j_gene: TRBJ2-7; CDR3nt: TGTGCCAGCGGTTCTCGGGTGAGCGAGCAGTACTTC; CDR3aa: CASGSRVSEQYF
d_gene: NA; v_gene: TRBV18; abundance: NA; j_gene: TRBJ1-6; CDR3nt: TGTGCCAGCTCACCAGTGGGAGGGAGCTCCTATAATTCACCCCTCCACTTT; CDR3aa: CASSPVGGSSYNSPLHF
d_gene: NA; v_gene: TRBV2; abundance: few; j_gene: TRBJ2-1; CDR3nt: TGTGCCAGCAATGGGGACTCTCGCAATGAGCAGTTCTTC; CDR3aa: CASNGDSRNEQFF
d_gene: NA; v_gene: TRBV7-7; abundance: NA; j_gene: TRBJ2-1; CDR3nt: TGTGCTAGCAGCTCAGGGGTCGGGCATGAGCAGTTCTTC; CDR3aa: CASSSGVGHEQFF
d_gene: TRBD2; v_gene: TRBV6-5; abundance: NA; j_gene: TRBJ2-3; CDR3nt: TGTGCCAGCAGCCCCGCTAGCGGGGGGTCCACCACGCAGTATTTT; CDR3aa: CASSPASGGSTTQYF
d_gene: TRBD2; v_gene: TRBV11-2; abundance: NA; j_gene: TRBJ2-3; CDR3nt: TGTGCCAGCAGGCTCGCTGGGACTAGTATTGGGCACACAGATACGCAGTATTTT; CDR3aa: CASRLAGTSIGHTDTQYF
d_gene: TRBD1; v_gene: TRBV25-1; abundance: NA; j_gene: TRBJ1-1; CDR3nt: TGTGCCAGCCAAAGGGGACAGCACACTGAAGCTTTCTTT; CDR3aa: CASQRGQHTEAFF
d_gene: NA; v_gene: TRBV5-1; abundance: NA; j_gene: TRBJ2-1; CDR3nt: TGCGCCAGCAGCTTGTCAGGGAATCGAAATGAGCAGTTCTTC; CDR3aa: CASSLSGNRNEQFF
d_gene: NA; v_gene: TRBV7-2; abundance: NA; j_gene: TRBJ1-5; CDR3nt: TGTGCCAGCAGCACTAACCCAGGCAATCAGCCCCAGCATTTT; CDR3aa: CASSTNPGNQPQHF
d_gene: TRBD2; v_gene: TRBV6-6; abundance: NA; j_gene: TRBJ2-2; CDR3nt: TGTGCCAGCAGCATGGGACTAGCGGGAACCGGGGAGCTGTTTTTT; CDR3aa: CASSMGLAGTGELFF
d_gene: NA; v_gene: TRBV6-5; abundance: once; j_gene: TRBJ2-6; CDR3nt: TGTGCCAGCAGGGACAGCCTCTCTGGGGCCAACGTCCTGACTTTC; CDR3aa: CASRDSLSGANVLTF
d_gene: NA; v_gene: TRBV6-5; abundance: NA; j_gene: TRBJ1-5; CDR3nt: TGTGCCAGCAACCGGGCGGGGGGCAATGATCAGCCCCAGCATTTT; CDR3aa: CASNRAGGNDQPQHF
d_gene: TRBD2; v_gene: TRBV2; abundance: NA; j_gene: TRBJ2-7; CDR3nt: TGTGCCAGCAGTGGGACTAGAGCGAGCTACGAGCAGTACTTC; CDR3aa: CASSGTRASYEQYF
d_gene: NA; v_gene: TRBV30; abundance: NA; j_gene: TRBJ1-4; CDR3nt: TGTGCCTTGCAAAAAAGGGGGTTGAGGGAAACTAATGAAAAACTGTTTTTT; CDR3aa: CALQKRGLRETNEKLFF
d_gene: NA; v_gene: TRBV10-3; abundance: NA; j_gene: TRBJ1-2; CDR3nt: TGTGCCATCAGCACAGATACTAACTATGGCTACACCTTC; CDR3aa: CAISTDTNYGYTF
d_gene: TRBD2; v_gene: TRBV11-2; abundance: NA; j_gene: TRBJ2-1; CDR3nt: TGTGCCAGCAGCTCACTCCGAGGACTAGCGGGGATGGGTTCGTTCTTC; CDR3aa: CASSSLRGLAGMGSFF
d_gene: TRBD2; v_gene: TRBV29-1; abundance: NA; j_gene: TRBJ2-1; CDR3nt: TGCAGCGATTTGACTAGCGGGGGGCACAATGAGCAGTTCTTC; CDR3aa: CSDLTSGGHNEQFF
d_gene: TRBD1; v_gene: TRBV29-1; abundance: NA; j_gene: TRBJ1-1; CDR3nt: TGCAGCACTTGGGACAGAATGAACACTGAAGCTTTCTTT; CDR3aa: CSTWDRMNTEAFF
d_gene: NA; v_gene: TRBV11-3; abundance: NA; j_gene: TRBJ2-5; CDR3nt: TGTGCCAGCAGCCCCTCCGGGGGAAGGCTCCAAGAGACCCAGTACTTC; CDR3aa: CASSPSGGRLQETQYF
d_gene: NA; v_gene: TRBV18; abundance: NA; j_gene: TRBJ1-4; CDR3nt: TGTGCCAGCTCACCATTGAGGGCAACTAATGAAAAACTGTTTTTT; CDR3aa: CASSPLRATNEKLFF
d_gene: TRBD2; v_gene: TRBV9; abundance: NA; j_gene: TRBJ2-5; CDR3nt: TGTGCCAGCAGCCCCGGGACTAGCGGGGGGCTCCAAGAGACCCAGTACTTC; CDR3aa: CASSPGTSGGLQETQYF
d_gene: NA; v_gene: TRBV29-1; abundance: NA; j_gene: TRBJ2-5; CDR3nt: TGCAGCGTTGAAGGCTCTAAGACCCAGTACTTC; CDR3aa: CSVEGSKTQYF
d_gene: TRBD1; v_gene: TRBV7-9; abundance: NA; j_gene: TRBJ1-2; CDR3nt: TGTGCCAGCAGTCTACAGGGGGCAGGTGGCTACACCTTC; CDR3aa: CASSLQGAGGYTF
d_gene: NA; v_gene: TRBV15; abundance: NA; j_gene: TRBJ2-5; CDR3nt: TGTGCCACCAGCAGAGGCCAGCGAGAGACCCAGTACTTC; CDR3aa: CATSRGQRETQYF
d_gene: NA; v_gene: TRBV13; abundance: NA; j_gene: TRBJ2-6; CDR3nt: TGTGCCAGCAGCTTAGCCTACGGGGCCAACGTCCTGACTTTC; CDR3aa: CASSLAYGANVLTF
d_gene: NA; v_gene: TRBV27; abundance: NA; j_gene: TRBJ2-7; CDR3nt: TGTGCCAGCAGGGGACATACGAACTACGAGCAGTACTTC; CDR3aa: CASRGHTNYEQYF
d_gene: TRBD2; v_gene: TRBV13; abundance: NA; j_gene: TRBJ2-5; CDR3nt: TGTGCCAGCAGCCAGGGGTTGGGGACTAGCGGACGCCGGGCCCAGTACTTC; CDR3aa: CASSQGLGTSGRRAQYF
d_gene: NA; v_gene: TRBV3-1/TRBV3-2; abundance: NA; j_gene: TRBJ2-7; CDR3nt: TGTGCCAGCAGCCTTAGGACTGCCGAGCAGTACTTC; CDR3aa: CASSLRTAEQYF
d_gene: NA; v_gene: TRBV6-1; abundance: NA; j_gene: TRBJ1-2; CDR3nt: TGTGCCAGCAGCGAAGGGAACAGGGCGAATTATGGCTACACCTTC; CDR3aa: CASSEGNRANYGYTF
d_gene: NA; v_gene: TRBV29-1; abundance: NA; j_gene: TRBJ2-7; CDR3nt: TGCAGCGTTGCCCTCCAGCGTTTGGACGAGCAGTACTTC; CDR3aa: CSVALQRLDEQYF
d_gene: NA; v_gene: TRBV6-5; abundance: NA; j_gene: TRBJ1-1; CDR3nt: TGTGCGAGCGGGACAACCCGGAGGAACACTGAAGCTTTCTTT; CDR3aa: CASGTTRRNTEAFF
d_gene: NA; v_gene: TRBV6-2/TRBV6-3; abundance: NA; j_gene: TRBJ2-7; CDR3nt: TGTGCCAGCAGCTCCCCCAGACAGGTTCTGAGGGAGCAGTACTTC; CDR3aa: CASSSPRQVLREQYF
d_gene: NA; v_gene: TRBV2; abundance: NA; j_gene: TRBJ2-2; CDR3nt: TGTGCCAGCAAGAGGGACACCGGGGAGCTGTTTTTT; CDR3aa: CASKRDTGELFF
d_gene: NA; v_gene: TRBV7-8; abundance: NA; j_gene: TRBJ2-3; CDR3nt: TGTGCCAGCAGCTTCTCAATTCTCACTAGCACAGATACGCAGTATTTT; CDR3aa: CASSFSILTSTDTQYF
d_gene: NA; v_gene: TRBV6-5; abundance: few; j_gene: TRBJ1-2; CDR3nt: TGTGCCAGCAGAGCAGGGGAGGGCTACACCTTC; CDR3aa: CASRAGEGYTF
d_gene: NA; v_gene: TRBV3-1/TRBV3-2; abundance: NA; j_gene: TRBJ2-3; CDR3nt: TGTGCCAGCAGCTCAAGAGGCAGGGCGGGCACAGATACGCAGTATTTT; CDR3aa: CASSSRGRAGTDTQYF
d_gene: TRBD2; v_gene: TRBV6-5; abundance: NA; j_gene: TRBJ2-2; CDR3nt: TGTGCCAGCAGCTTGAGCGGGGTGAACACCGGGGAGCTGTTTTTT; CDR3aa: CASSLSGVNTGELFF